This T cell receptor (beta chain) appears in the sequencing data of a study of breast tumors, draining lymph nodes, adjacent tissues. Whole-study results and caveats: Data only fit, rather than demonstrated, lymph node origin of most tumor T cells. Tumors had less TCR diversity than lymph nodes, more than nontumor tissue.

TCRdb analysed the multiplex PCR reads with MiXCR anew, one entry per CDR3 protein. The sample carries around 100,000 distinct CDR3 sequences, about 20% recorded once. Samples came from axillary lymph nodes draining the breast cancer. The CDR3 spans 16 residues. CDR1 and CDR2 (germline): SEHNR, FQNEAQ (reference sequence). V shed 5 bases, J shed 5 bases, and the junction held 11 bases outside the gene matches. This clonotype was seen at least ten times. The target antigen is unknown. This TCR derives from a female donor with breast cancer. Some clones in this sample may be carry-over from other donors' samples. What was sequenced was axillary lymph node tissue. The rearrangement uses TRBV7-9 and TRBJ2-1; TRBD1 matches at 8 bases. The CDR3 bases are TGTGCCAGCAGCCCCCCCGGACAGGGTGAAAACAATGAGCAGTTCTTC. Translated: CASSPPGQGENNEQFF.